This TCR beta chain was sequenced in a study of blood T cell repertoires in COVID-19 (dated by TCRdb to 2018 to 2021). In the study overall: Collaborator samples came from the United States, Italy and Spain and covered acute and convalescent phases of COVID-19. Samples were obtained from the ongoing ImmuneRACE study (first 160 participants) and from about 1,300 subjects provided by 6 global collaborators. Deeply sampled blood TCRbeta repertoires from subjects exposed to, actively infected with, or recovered from COVID-19 were included in the dataset. The repertoires were released in a freely available public database meant as a resource for research on the immune response to SARS-CoV-2. Nearly every sample came with metadata listing a de-identified subject ID, COVID-19 status, age in years and sex. Where available, HLA class I and class II types were taken from metadata supplied by the sample provider and were not determined by assay-based typing. The prospective study material was composed of cDNA or gDNA derived from T cells, B-cell-depleted T cells, or PBMCs. The study at large found these results: The amount of clinical and demographic metadata varied by source and participant and was provided uncurated.

Only one count was recorded for this clone. Its specific antigen is unknown. Base qualities are not provided; no much larger clone lies one nucleotide away. Collaborating institutions collected whole blood in K2EDTA tubes following their own protocols. For TCRbeta analysis, collaborators shipped samples in one of three forms: frozen whole blood, isolated PBMCs, or DNA extracted from either of those sample types. The immunoSEQ Assay, a bias-controlled multiplex PCR, was used to amplify TCRbeta CDR3 regions from genomic DNA. Per the authors' processing: The number of nucleated cells in each sample was estimated by amplification of reference gene primers within the assay. To quantify the absolute abundance of each unique TCRbeta CDR3 rearrangement, sequence reads were collapsed and filtered. For each sample, productive Simpson clonality was calculated as the square root of Simpson's diversity index over productive rearrangements. This immuneACCESS table, as held by TCRdb, lists in-frame sequences with V and J called but not all clones. Of the missing ones, under half trace to an unresolved V gene in checked studies; the others have no known cause. V and J calls and clone size are as listed in that table; D and trimming were resolved from the DNA. The table for this sample lists approximately 220,000 clones; 81% of them were counted only once. Approximately 8% of the sample is in the top ten clones.

Sequencing input: peripheral blood. The receptor comes from an elderly woman with acute or convalescent COVID-19.

The CDR3 here reads CASSAGQSPYEQYF. In nucleotides, the sequence is TGCGCCAGCAGTGCCGGACAATCTCCCTACGAGCAGTACTTC. The sequence joins TRBV10-2 to TRBJ2-7; the D region possibly corresponds to TRBD1 (5 bases align). The CDR3 covers 14 residues, taking in both the cysteine and the phenylalanine. Of all the DNA, just the CDR3 is kept, 42 bases in frame from base 1. Sequences WSHSY (CDR1) and SAAADI (CDR2) are obtained from the germline V gene. V sheds 4 bases and J sheds 2 bases, leaving 12 bases between their ends.